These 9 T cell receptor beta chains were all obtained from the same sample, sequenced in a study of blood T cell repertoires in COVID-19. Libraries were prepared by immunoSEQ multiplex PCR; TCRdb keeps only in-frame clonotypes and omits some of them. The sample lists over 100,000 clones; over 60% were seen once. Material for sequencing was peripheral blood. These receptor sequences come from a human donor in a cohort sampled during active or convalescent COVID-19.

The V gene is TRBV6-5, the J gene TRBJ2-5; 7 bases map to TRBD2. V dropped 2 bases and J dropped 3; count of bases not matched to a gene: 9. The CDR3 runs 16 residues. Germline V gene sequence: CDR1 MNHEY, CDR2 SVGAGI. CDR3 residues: CASSYLLRGSKETQYF. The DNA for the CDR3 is TGTGCCAGCAGTTACCTCCTCCGCGGGAGTAAAGAGACCCAGTACTTC.

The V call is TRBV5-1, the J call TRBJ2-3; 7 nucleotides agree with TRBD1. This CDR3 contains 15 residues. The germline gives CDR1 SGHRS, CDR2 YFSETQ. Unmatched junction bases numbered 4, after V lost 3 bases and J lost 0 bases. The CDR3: CASSSGTVSTDTQYF. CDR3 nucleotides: TGCGCCAGCAGCTCGGGGACAGTCAGCACAGATACGCAGTATTTT.

In nucleotides, the CDR3 is TGTGCCACCAGCAGAGAGGGACAGGGGGTAGGTCAGCCCCAGCATTTT. It is translated as CATSREGQGVGQPQHF. The J gene is TRBJ1-5, the V gene TRBV15, with TRBD1 matching 11 bases. This CDR3 spans 16 amino acids. V was pared by 0 bases and J by 6 bases, with 4 bases of the junction left unmatched. Germline V gene data show CDR1 as LNHNV and CDR2 as YYDKDF (reference sequence).

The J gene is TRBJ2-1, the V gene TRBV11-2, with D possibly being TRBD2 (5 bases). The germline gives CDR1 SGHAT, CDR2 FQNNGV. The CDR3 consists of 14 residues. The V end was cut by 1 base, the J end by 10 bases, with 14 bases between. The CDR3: CASSLVTSGSEQFF. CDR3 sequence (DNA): TGTGCCAGCAGCTTAGTTACTAGTGGGTCAGAGCAGTTCTTC.

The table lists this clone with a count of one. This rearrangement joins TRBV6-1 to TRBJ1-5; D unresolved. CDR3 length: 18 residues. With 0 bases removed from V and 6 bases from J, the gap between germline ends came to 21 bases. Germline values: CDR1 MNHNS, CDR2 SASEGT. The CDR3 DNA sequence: TGTGCCAGCAGTGAAGCCAAGGACTTTCCCTCAAGTGTTCAGCCCCAGCATTTT. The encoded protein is CASSEAKDFPSSVQPQHF.

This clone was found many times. In nucleotides, the CDR3 is TGTGCCACCAGCAGAGATCATGCGGGAACCGGGGAGCTGTTTTTT. This translates into CATSRDHAGTGELFF. V usage is TRBV15 and J usage is TRBJ2-2, with TRBD2 as a possible D gene (6 bases). The CDR3 has 15 residues. CDR1 is LNHNV, CDR2 YYDKDF, per germline (reference sequence). V was pared by 0 bases and J by 5 bases, with 10 bases between.

CDR3 sequence reads: CASRTGGTFTDTQYF. CDR3 nucleotide sequence: TGTGCCAGCAGAACAGGGGGGACTTTCACAGATACGCAGTATTTT. The rearrangement links TRBV11-2 to TRBJ2-3, with 8 nucleotides matching TRBD1. Germline loops: CDR1 SGHAT, CDR2 FQNNGV. The CDR3 totals 15 residues. The V segment lost 6 bases and the J segment 2 bases; nucleotides outside the gene matches: 7. Combining the CDR3 with reference TRBV11-2 and TRBJ2-3 gives the whole variable domain EAGVAQSPRYKIIEKRQSVAFWCNPISGHATLYWYQQILGQGPKLLIQFQNNGVVDDSQLPKDRFSAERLKGVDSTLKIQPAKLEDSAVYLCASRTGGTFTDTQYFGPGTRLTVL.

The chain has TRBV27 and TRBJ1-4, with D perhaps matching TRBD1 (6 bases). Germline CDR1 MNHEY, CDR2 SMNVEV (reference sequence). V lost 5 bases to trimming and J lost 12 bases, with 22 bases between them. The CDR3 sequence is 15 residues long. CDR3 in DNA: TGTGCCAGCAGTAATCGCCAGGCCGGGGGGGGCGAACTGTTTTTT. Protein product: CASSNRQAGGGELFF. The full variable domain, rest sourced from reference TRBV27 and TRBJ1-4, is EAQVTQNPRYLITVTGKKLTVTCSQNMNHEYMSWYRQDPGLGLRQIYYSMNVEVTDKGDVPEGYKVSRKEKRNFPLILESPSPNQTSLYFCASSNRQAGGGELFFGSGTQLSVL.

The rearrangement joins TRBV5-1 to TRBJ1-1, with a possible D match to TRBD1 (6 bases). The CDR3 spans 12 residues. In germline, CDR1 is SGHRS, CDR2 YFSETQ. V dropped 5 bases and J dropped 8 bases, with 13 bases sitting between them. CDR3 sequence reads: CASRAGTPEAFF. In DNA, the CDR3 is TGCGCCAGCAGGGCCGGGACACCCGAAGCTTTCTTT.